This T cell receptor (beta chain) appears in the sequencing data of a study of blood T cell repertoires in COVID-19. Participants spanned ages about 18 to 100 years and resided in 20 to 30 US areas. Cohorts were assigned according to the clinical history that participants reported. All recovered Cohort 3 donors got two negative PCRs, got clearance, or saw symptom resolution. The germline V gene has CDR1 MGHRA and CDR2 YSYEKL. The CDR3 runs 15 residues. J gave up 7 bases and V 1 base, and 8 bases lay outside the gene matches. Sequencing was performed with immunoSEQ multiplex PCR; in TCRdb, only in-frame clones are kept and a portion is missing. Counted here are around 380,000 clones, about 87% occurring once; the ten biggest clones make up 1% to 1.5%.

This receptor was taken from a young man who had recovered from COVID-19. V is TRBV4-1 and J is TRBJ2-5; 8 bases match TRBD1. Specimen: PBMCs or T cells enriched from blood (not recorded which). As DNA, the CDR3 is TGCGCCAGCAGCCAAGGTGGCCCAGGGGGCCGGACCCAGTACTTC. Its protein product is CASSQGGPGGRTQYF.